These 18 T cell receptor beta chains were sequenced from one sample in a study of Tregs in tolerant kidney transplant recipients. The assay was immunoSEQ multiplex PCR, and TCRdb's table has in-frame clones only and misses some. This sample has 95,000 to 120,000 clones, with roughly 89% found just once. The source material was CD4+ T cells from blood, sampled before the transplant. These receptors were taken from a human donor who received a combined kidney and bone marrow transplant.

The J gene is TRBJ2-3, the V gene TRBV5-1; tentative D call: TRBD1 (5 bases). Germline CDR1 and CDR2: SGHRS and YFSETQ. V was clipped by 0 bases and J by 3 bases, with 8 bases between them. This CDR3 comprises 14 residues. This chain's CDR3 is CASSLARVTDTQYF. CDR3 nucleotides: TGCGCCAGCAGCTTGGCCAGGGTGACAGATACGCAGTATTTT. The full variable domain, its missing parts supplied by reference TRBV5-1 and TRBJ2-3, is KAGVTQTPRYLIKTRGQQVTLSCSPISGHRSVSWYQQTPGQGLQFLFEYFSETQRNKGNFPGRFSGRQFSNSRSEMNVSTLELGDSALYLCASSLARVTDTQYFGPGTRLTVL.

The CDR3 here is CASRSDRDTEAFF. CDR3 nucleotides: TGTGCCAGCAGGTCGGACAGGGACACTGAAGCTTTCTTT. The rearrangement links TRBV2 to TRBJ1-1; TRBD1 agrees at 8 bases. Trimming took 6 bases from V and 3 from J; bases not matched to a gene: 3. The CDR3 spans 13 residues. Germline loops: CDR1 SNHLY, CDR2 FYNNEI.

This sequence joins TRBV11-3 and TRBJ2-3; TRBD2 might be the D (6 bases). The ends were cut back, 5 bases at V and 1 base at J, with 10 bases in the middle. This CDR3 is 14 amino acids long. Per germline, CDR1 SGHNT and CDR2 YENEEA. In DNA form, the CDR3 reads TGTGCCAGCAGCCACGGCGGGGGCACAGATACGCAGTATTTT. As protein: CASSHGGGTDTQYF.

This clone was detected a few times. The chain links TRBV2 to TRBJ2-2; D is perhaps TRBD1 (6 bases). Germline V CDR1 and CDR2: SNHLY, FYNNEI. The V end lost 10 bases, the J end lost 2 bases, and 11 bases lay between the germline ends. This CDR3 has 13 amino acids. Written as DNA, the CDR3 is TGTGCCACCCAGGACAGAAACACCGGGGAGCTGTTTTTT. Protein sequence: CATQDRNTGELFF. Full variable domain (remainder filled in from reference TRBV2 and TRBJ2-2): EPEVTQTPSHQVTQMGQEVILRCVPISNHLYFYWYRQILGQKVEFLVSFYNNEISEKSEIFDDQFSVERPDGSNFTLKIRSTKLEDSAMYFCATQDRNTGELFFGEGSRLTVL.

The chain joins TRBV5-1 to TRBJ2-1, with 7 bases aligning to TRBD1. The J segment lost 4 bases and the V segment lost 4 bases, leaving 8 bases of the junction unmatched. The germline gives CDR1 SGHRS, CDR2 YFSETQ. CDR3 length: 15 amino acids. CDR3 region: CASSTYDRDYNEQFF. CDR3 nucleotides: TGCGCCAGCAGCACTTACGACAGGGATTACAATGAGCAGTTCTTC.

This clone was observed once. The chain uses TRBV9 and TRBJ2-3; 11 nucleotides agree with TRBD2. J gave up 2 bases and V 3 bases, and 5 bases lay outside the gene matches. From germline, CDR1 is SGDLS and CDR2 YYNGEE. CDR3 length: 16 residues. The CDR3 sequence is CASSARLAGYTDTQYF. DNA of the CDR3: TGTGCCAGCAGCGCCCGACTAGCGGGATACACAGATACGCAGTATTTT.

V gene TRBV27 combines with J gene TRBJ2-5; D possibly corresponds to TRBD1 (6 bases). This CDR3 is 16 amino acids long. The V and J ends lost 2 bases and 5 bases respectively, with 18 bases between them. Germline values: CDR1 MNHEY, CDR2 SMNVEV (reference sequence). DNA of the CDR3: TGTGCCAGCAGTTTACTAGCTAGCTTAAGGGGGGAGACCCAGTACTTC. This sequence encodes CASSLLASLRGETQYF.

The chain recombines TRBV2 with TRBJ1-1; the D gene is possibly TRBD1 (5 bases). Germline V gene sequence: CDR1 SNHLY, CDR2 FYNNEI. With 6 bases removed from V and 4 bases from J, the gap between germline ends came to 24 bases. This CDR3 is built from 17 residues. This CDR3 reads CASSRPLRTPTFTEAFF. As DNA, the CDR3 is TGTGCCAGCAGCAGGCCGTTGAGGACACCTACCTTCACTGAAGCTTTCTTT.

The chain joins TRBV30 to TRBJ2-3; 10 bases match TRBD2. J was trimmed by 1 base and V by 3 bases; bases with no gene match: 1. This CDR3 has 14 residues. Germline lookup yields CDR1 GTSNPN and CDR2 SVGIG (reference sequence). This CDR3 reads CAWRLAGGTDTQYF. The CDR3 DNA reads TGTGCCTGGAGGCTAGCGGGGGGCACAGATACGCAGTATTTT.

The CDR3 here is CASSDSTAQETQYF. CDR3 sequence (DNA): TGCGCCAGCAGTGATTCCACAGCACAAGAGACCCAGTACTTC. The rearrangement joins TRBV10-1 to TRBJ2-5; D not certain. CDR3 size: 14 residues. Trimming cost V 3 bases and J 2 bases, with 10 bases left between them. Germline V gene sequence: CDR1 WNHNN, CDR2 SYGVQD (reference sequence).

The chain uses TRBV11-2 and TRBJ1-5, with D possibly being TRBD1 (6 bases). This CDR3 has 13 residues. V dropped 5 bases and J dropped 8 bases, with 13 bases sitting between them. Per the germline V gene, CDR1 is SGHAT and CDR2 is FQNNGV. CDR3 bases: TGTGCCAGCAGCACCGGGACACCCGAGCCCCAGCATTTT. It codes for CASSTGTPEPQHF.

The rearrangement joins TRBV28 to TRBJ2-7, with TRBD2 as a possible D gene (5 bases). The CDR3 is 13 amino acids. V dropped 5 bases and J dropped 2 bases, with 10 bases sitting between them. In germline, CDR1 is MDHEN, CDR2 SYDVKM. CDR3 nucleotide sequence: TGTGCCAGCAGTCCCACCGGGACCTACGAGCAGTACTTC. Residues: CASSPTGTYEQYF.

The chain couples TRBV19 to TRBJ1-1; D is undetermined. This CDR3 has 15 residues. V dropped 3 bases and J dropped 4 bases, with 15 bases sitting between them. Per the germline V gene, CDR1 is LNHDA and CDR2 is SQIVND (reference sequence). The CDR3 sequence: CASSISRLRGTEAFF. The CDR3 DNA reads TGTGCCAGTAGTATTTCCAGGTTGCGTGGCACTGAAGCTTTCTTT.

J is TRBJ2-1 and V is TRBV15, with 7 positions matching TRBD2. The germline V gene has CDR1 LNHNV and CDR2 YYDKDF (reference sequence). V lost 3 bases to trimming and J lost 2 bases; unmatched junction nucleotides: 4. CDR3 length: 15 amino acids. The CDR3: CATSRGGFAYNEQFF. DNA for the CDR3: TGTGCCACCAGCAGGGGAGGGTTCGCCTACAATGAGCAGTTCTTC.

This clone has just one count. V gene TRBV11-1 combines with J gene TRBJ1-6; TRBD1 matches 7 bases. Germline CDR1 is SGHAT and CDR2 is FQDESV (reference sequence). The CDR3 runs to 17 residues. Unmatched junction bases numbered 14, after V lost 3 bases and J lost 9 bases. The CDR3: CASSFPRQGERSSPLHF. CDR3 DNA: TGTGCCAGCAGCTTCCCTCGACAGGGCGAGCGTAGTTCACCCCTCCACTTT.

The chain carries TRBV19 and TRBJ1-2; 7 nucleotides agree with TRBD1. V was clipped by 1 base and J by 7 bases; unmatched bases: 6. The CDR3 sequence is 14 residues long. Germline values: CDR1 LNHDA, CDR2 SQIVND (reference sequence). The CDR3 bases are TGTGCCAGTAGTATAGTCGGACAGGCTTCTGGCTACACCTTC. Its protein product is CASSIVGQASGYTF.

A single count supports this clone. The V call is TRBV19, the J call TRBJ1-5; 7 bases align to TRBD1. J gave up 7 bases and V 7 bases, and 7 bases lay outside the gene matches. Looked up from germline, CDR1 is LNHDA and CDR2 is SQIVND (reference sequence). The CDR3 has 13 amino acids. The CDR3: CASKEGAWQPQHF. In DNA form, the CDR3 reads TGTGCCAGTAAGGAGGGGGCTTGGCAGCCCCAGCATTTT.

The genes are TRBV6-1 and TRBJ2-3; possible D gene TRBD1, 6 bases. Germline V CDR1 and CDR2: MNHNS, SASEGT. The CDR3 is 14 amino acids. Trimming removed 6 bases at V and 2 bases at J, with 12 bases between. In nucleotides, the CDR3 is TGTGCCAGCAGACAGGACAGCTACACAGATACGCAGTATTTT. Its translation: CASRQDSYTDTQYF.